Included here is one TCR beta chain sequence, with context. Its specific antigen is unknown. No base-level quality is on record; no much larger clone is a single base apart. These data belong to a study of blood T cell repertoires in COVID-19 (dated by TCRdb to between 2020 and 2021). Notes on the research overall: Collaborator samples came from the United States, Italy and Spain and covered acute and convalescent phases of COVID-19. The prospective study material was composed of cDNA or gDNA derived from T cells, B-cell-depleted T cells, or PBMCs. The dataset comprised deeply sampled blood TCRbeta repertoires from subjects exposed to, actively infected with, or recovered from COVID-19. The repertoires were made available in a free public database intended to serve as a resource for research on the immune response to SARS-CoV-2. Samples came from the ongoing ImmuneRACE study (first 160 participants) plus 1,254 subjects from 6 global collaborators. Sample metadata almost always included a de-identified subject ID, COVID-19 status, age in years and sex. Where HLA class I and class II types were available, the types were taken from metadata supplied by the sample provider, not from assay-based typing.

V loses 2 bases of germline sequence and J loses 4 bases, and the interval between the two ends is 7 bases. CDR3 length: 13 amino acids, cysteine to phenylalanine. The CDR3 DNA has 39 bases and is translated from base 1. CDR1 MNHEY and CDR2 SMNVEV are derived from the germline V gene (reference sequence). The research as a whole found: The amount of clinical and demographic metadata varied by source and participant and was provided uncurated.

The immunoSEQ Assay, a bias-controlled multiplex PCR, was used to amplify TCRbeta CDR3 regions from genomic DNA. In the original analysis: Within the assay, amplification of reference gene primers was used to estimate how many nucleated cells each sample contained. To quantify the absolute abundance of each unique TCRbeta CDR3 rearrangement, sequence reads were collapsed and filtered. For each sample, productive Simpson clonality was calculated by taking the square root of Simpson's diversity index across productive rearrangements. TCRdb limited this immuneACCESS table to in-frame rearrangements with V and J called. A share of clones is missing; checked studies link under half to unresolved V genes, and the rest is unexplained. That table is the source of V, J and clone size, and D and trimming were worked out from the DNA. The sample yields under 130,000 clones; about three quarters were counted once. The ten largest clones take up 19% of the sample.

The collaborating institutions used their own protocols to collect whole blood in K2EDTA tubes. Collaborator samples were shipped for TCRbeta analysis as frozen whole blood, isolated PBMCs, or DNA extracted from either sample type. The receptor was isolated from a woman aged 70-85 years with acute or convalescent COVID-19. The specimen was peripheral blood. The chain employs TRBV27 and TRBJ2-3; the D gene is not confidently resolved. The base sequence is TGTGCCAGCAGTTTAGTAGTCGCAGATACGCAGTATTTT. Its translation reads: CASSLVVADTQYF.